The 19 T cell receptor beta chains listed next were all sequenced from one sample in a study of blood T cell repertoires in COVID-19. Method: immunoSEQ multiplex PCR; TCRdb's copy keeps in-frame clones and lacks some. Of some 320,000 clones listed, 88% were seen once; the top ten hold approximately 6.6%. Sequencing was carried out using peripheral blood. These receptors originate from a woman aged 25 to 39 who had recovered from COVID-19.

The rearrangement uses TRBV18 and TRBJ2-1; D remains unclear. Trimming removed 3 bases from V and 2 bases from J, with 5 bases in between. Per germline, CDR1 KGHSH and CDR2 LQKENI. The CDR3 covers 13 residues. In DNA form, the CDR3 reads TGTGCCAGCTCACCCGTAACCTACAATGAGCAGTTCTTC. Its translation: CASSPVTYNEQFF. The full variable domain, its missing parts supplied by reference TRBV18 and TRBJ2-1, is NAGVMQNPRHLVRRRGQEARLRCSPMKGHSHVYWYRQLPEEGLKFMVYLQKENIIDESGMPKERFSAEFPKEGPSILRIQQVVRGDSAAYFCASSPVTYNEQFFGPGTRLTVL.

CDR3 residues: CASSPTGLGYNEQFF. The CDR3 region has the DNA TGTGCCAGCAGTCCCACAGGTTTGGGATACAATGAGCAGTTCTTC. This rearrangement joins TRBV6-2 or TRBV6-3 to TRBJ2-1; maybe TRBD1 (5 bases). Germline-derived CDR1 and CDR2 are MNHEY and SVGEGT. The CDR3 extends over 15 amino acids. Between the trimmed V and J ends, which lost 5 bases and 4 bases, there was a span of 15 bases.

The CDR3 loop is CSASGRFSGNEKLFF. The CDR3 DNA is TGCAGTGCTAGTGGTAGATTTTCAGGGAATGAAAAACTGTTTTTT. This chain joins TRBV20-1 and TRBJ1-4, with D maybe TRBD1 (5 bases). The germline V gene has CDR1 DFQATT and CDR2 SNEGSKA (reference sequence). CDR3 size: 15 residues. Trimming cost V 3 bases and J 5 bases, with 16 bases left between them.

This clone was observed once. The chain couples TRBV10-3 to TRBJ2-7; D call uncertain. This CDR3 is 13 amino acids long. The germline V and J ends were trimmed by 6 bases and 0 bases, with 9 bases remaining between them. Germline lookup yields CDR1 ENHRY and CDR2 SYGVKD. The DNA for the CDR3 is TGTGCCATCAGAGCCGAGAGCTCCTACGAGCAGTACTTC. Translation: CAIRAESSYEQYF.

The chain links TRBV19 to TRBJ2-3, with 10 nucleotides matching TRBD2. The V gene end was trimmed by 3 bases and the J gene end by 3 bases; junction bases not matched to a gene: 6. The CDR3 has 16 amino acids. Germline assignment: CDR1 LNHDA and CDR2 SQIVND (reference sequence). CDR3: CASSILTSGVTDTQYF. CDR3 in DNA: TGTGCCAGTAGTATCTTAACTAGCGGGGTAACAGATACGCAGTATTTT.

The rearrangement joins TRBV4-1 to TRBJ2-2, with 10 bases fitting TRBD2. After removal of 6 bases from V and 4 bases from J, the junction contained 11 bases not matched to a gene. The CDR3 runs to 17 residues. CDR1 is MGHRA, CDR2 YSYEKL, per germline. CDR3 nucleotides: TGCGCCAGCAGTCGATTTAGCGGGGGGATCGGCACCGGGGAGCTGTTTTTT. Translation: CASSRFSGGIGTGELFF.

This chain joins TRBV3-1 (or the pseudogene TRBV3-2) and TRBJ1-1; possibly TRBD1 for D (6 bases). V lost 4 bases to trimming and J lost 5 bases, with 8 bases between them. Germline loops: CDR1 LGHDT, CDR2 YNNKEL (reference sequence). The CDR3 is made up of 12 amino acids. The CDR3 DNA reads TGTGCCAGCAGCCGGGGGACAACTGAAGCTTTCTTT. Translating it yields CASSRGTTEAFF.

This clone was seen a few times. The gene calls are TRBV11-2 and TRBJ1-5, with TRBD1 as a possible D gene (5 bases). The CDR3 is made up of 16 amino acids. From germline, CDR1 is SGHAT and CDR2 FQNNGV. Trimming stripped 1 base from V and 0 bases from J, with 10 bases between. CDR3 DNA sequence: TGTGCCAGCAGCTTAGTTTGGGGCTATAGCAATCAGCCCCAGCATTTT. Encoded protein: CASSLVWGYSNQPQHF.

This chain joins TRBV4-3 and TRBJ1-3; TRBD1 matches at 7 bases. Germline V gene data show CDR1 as LGHNA and CDR2 as YSLEER. The CDR3 loop spans 17 amino acids. V gave up 0 bases and J gave up 0 bases; unmatched junction bases: 5. The CDR3 bases are TGCGCCAGCAGCCAAGAGTGGACAGGCACCTCTGGAAACACCATATATTTT. Its translation is CASSQEWTGTSGNTIYF.

This chain connects TRBV21-1 to TRBJ2-7; the D call in the table, TRBD2, was not verified against the DNA. TRBV21-1 represents a pseudogene. The CDR3 covers 15 residues. Written as DNA, the CDR3 is TGTGCCAGCAGCAACGGGAGATCGTTTGACTACGAGCAGTACTTC. Its translation: CASSNGRSFDYEQYF.

The chain employs TRBV27 and TRBJ2-7; TRBD2 is a possible D gene (6 bases). The CDR3 spans 16 residues. Looked up from germline, CDR1 is MNHEY and CDR2 is SMNVEV (reference sequence). V was cut by 5 bases and J by 0 bases, with 17 bases left in between. CDR3 loop: CASSTTSGTRSYEQYF. For the CDR3, the DNA is TGTGCCAGCAGTACGACTTCCGGGACTCGCTCCTACGAGCAGTACTTC.

In DNA, the CDR3 is TGTGCCAGCTCGCCGGAGTTCACCGGGGAGCTGTTTTTT. It encodes CASSPEFTGELFF. The chain carries TRBV18 and TRBJ2-2; D remains ambiguous. V was pared by 6 bases and J by 4 bases, with 9 bases between. Looked up from germline, CDR1 is KGHSH and CDR2 is LQKENI. The CDR3 spans 13 residues.

The V and J genes are TRBV27 and TRBJ2-3; 9 bases agree with TRBD1. The CDR3 contains 20 residues. Losses at the gene ends were 5 bases for V and 2 bases for J; bases not matched to a gene: 20. The germline V gene encodes CDR1 MNHEY and CDR2 SMNVEV (reference sequence). CDR3 in amino acids: CASSKDWDRVFLGTTDTQYF. The CDR3 bases are TGTGCCAGCAGTAAAGACTGGGACAGGGTTTTTCTAGGGACCACAGATACGCAGTATTTT.

V usage is TRBV12-5 and J usage is TRBJ1-1; D remains unclear. The CDR3 runs to 13 residues. The V and J ends lost 3 bases and 6 bases respectively, with 11 bases between them. CDR1 and CDR2 (germline): LGHNT, FRNRAP. Here the CDR3 DNA reads TGTGCTAGTGGTTTCGCAGTGGCCGCTGAAGCTTTCTTT. Amino acid sequence: CASGFAVAAEAFF.

The chain employs TRBV19 and TRBJ1-6, with a tentative D call TRBD1 (5 bases). Germline assignment: CDR1 LNHDA and CDR2 SQIVND (reference sequence). The CDR3 runs to 15 residues. Between the trimmed V and J ends, which lost 5 bases and 10 bases, there was a span of 18 bases. The CDR3: CASSFYGQGLSPLHF. The CDR3 region has the DNA TGTGCCAGTAGTTTCTACGGCCAGGGTCTATCACCCCTCCACTTT.

The rearrangement joins TRBV30 to TRBJ1-1; D remains unclear. Germline CDR1 reads GTSNPN; CDR2 reads SVGIG (reference sequence). The CDR3 has 15 amino acids. The ends were cut back, 3 bases at V and 4 bases at J, with 18 bases in the middle. Here the CDR3 reads CAWRFRASRGTEAFF. In DNA, the CDR3 is TGTGCCTGGAGGTTTCGGGCGTCCCGGGGCACTGAAGCTTTCTTT.

The rearrangement joins TRBV19 to TRBJ1-3, with unresolved D. Trimming left V 5 bases short and J 0 bases short, with 8 bases between. The germline V gene has CDR1 LNHDA and CDR2 SQIVND (reference sequence). CDR3 length: 14 residues. In DNA form, the CDR3 reads TGTGCCAGTAGTGAAGAGAGCTCTGGAAACACCATATATTTT. Its protein product is CASSEESSGNTIYF.

This chain links TRBV7-3 with TRBJ2-7; 7 bases align to TRBD2. Germline-derived CDR1 and CDR2 are SGHTA and FQGTGA. Trimming took 2 bases from V and 5 from J; bases not matched to a gene: 15. The length of the CDR3 is 17 residues. CDR3 DNA: TGTGCCAGCAGCTTATCTGGTGCGGCGGGGGTGCTCCACGAGCAGTACTTC. Encoded protein: CASSLSGAAGVLHEQYF.

This clone has only a few counts. The V gene is TRBV5-1, the J gene TRBJ1-4; TRBD1 might be the D (6 bases). This CDR3 spans 13 amino acids. The germline V gene encodes CDR1 SGHRS and CDR2 YFSETQ. The germline V and J ends were trimmed by 4 bases and 3 bases, with 7 bases remaining between them. Here the CDR3 reads CASSDRSNEKLFF. CDR3 coding DNA: TGCGCCAGCAGCGACAGGTCTAATGAAAAACTGTTTTTT.